This T cell receptor beta chain was retrieved from a study of T-cell memory formation after mild COVID-19. V gave up 4 bases and J gave up 7 bases, with 17 bases separating them. The V gene's germline CDR1 is SGHTA and CDR2 FQGNSA. The CDR3 totals 14 residues. TCRdb redid the calling of the 5' RACE reads with MiXCR, one entry per CDR3 protein. The table includes hundreds of thousands of distinct CDR3 sequences, 24% detected once. Notes on this clonotype: Its antigen remains unknown.

Whole-study findings and limits: Some clones that responded turned up in pre-infection memory, which suggests that cross-reactive memory joined in. For contracting clones, CD4+ ones sat mainly in CM and EM, CD8+ in EMRA. Nothing showed for sure that second-wave clones peaking on day 37 were SARS-CoV-2 specific. CD4/CD8 balance held among clones contracting day 15 to 85, and later expanders leaned CD4+.

The receptor's source is an adult woman who had mild COVID-19 (a few samples of this study predate the infection). Cell type and time point are not known. The sequenced material came from PBMCs or a T cell subset sorted from them (not recorded which). This sequence joins TRBV7-2 and TRBJ2-7; either TRBD1 or TRBD2 may supply D (5 bases each). Here the CDR3 DNA reads TGTGCCAGCAGCTCCGGGGCCGGAACTTGGGAGCAGTACTTC. It is translated as CASSSGAGTWEQYF.